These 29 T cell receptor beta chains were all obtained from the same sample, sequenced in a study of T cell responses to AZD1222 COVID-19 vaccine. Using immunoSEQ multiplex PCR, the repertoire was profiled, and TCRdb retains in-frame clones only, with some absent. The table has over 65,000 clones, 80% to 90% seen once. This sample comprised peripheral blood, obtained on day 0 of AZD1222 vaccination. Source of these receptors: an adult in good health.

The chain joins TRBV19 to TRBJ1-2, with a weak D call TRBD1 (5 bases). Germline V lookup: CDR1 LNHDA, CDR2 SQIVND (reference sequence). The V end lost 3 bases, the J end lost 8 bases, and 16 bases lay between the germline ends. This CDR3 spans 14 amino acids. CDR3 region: CASSIPGWQGGYTF. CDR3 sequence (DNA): TGTGCCAGTAGTATCCCAGGCTGGCAGGGAGGCTACACCTTC.

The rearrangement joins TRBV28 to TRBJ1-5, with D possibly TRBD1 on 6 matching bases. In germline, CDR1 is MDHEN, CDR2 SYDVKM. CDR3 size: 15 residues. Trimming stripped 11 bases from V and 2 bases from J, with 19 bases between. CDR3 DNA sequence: TGTGCCTCCCAGCAAGGGGGGTTCGGCAATCAGCCCCAGCATTTT. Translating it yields CASQQGGFGNQPQHF.

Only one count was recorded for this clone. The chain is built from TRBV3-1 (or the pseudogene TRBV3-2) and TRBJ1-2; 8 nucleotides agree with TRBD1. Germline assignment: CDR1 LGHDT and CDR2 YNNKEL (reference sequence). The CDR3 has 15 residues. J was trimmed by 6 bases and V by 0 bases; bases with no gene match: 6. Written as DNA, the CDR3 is TGTGCCAGCAGCCAAGAGGGGACAGGCGAGAATGGCTACACCTTC. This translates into CASSQEGTGENGYTF.

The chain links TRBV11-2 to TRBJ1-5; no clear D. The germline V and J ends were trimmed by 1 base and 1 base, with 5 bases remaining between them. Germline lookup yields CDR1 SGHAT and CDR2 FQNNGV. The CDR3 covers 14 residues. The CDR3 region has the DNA TGTGCCAGCAGCTTAGGGCAAAGCAATCAGCCCCAGCATTTT. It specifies CASSLGQSNQPQHF.

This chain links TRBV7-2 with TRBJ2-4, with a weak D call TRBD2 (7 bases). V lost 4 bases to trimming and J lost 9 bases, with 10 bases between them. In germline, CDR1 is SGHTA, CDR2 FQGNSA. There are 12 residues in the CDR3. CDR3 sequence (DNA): TGTGCCAGCAGCTCTAGGGGGGGCATTCAGTACTTC. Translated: CASSSRGGIQYF.

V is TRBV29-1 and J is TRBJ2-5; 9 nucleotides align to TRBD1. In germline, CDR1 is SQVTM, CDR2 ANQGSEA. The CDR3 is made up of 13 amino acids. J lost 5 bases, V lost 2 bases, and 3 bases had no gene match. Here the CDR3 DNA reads TGCAGCGTTGAAACAGGGGGCCGGGAGACCCAGTACTTC. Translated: CSVETGGRETQYF.

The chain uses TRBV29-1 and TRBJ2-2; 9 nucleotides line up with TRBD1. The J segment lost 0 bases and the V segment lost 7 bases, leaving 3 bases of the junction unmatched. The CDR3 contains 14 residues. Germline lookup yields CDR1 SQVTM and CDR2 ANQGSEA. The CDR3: CSGRQGANTGELFF. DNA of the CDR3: TGCAGCGGCCGACAGGGGGCGAACACCGGGGAGCTGTTTTTT.

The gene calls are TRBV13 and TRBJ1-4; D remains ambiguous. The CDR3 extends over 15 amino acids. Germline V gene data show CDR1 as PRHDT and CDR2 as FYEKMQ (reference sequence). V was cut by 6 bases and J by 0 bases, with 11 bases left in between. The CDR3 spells CASSRRGATNEKLFF. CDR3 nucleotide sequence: TGTGCCAGCAGTAGACGCGGGGCAACTAATGAAAAACTGTTTTTT.

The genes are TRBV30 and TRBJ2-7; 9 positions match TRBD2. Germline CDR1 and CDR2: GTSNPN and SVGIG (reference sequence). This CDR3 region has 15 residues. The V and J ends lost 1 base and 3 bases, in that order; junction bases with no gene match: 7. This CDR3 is CAWSDSSGEDYEQYF. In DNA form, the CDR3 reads TGTGCCTGGAGTGACTCTAGCGGGGAAGACTACGAGCAGTACTTC.

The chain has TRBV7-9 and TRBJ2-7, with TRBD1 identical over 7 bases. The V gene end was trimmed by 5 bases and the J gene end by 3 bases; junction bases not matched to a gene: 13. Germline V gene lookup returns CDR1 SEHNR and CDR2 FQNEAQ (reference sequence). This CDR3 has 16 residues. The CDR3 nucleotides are TGTGCCAGCAGCCCGGATAGACAGGGATCGATCTACGAGCAGTACTTC. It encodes CASSPDRQGSIYEQYF.

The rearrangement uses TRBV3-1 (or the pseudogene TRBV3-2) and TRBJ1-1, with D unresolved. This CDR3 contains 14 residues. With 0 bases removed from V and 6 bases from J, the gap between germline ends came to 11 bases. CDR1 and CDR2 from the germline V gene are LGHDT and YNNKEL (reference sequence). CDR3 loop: CASSQDLRFSEAFF. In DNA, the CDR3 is TGTGCCAGCAGCCAAGATCTAAGGTTCTCTGAAGCTTTCTTT.

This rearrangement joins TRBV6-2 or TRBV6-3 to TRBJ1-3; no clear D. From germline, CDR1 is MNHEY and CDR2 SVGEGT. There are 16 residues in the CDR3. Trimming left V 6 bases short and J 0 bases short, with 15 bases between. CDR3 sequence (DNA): TGTGCCAGCAGCTTCCCCCCTTCCGGCTCTGGAAACACCATATATTTT. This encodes CASSFPPSGSGNTIYF.

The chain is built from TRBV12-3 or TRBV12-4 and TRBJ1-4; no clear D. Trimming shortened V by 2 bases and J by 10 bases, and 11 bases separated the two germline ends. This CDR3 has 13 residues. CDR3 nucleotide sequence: TGTGCCAGCAGTTTAACTGGGAACGGAAAACTGTTTTTT. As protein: CASSLTGNGKLFF.

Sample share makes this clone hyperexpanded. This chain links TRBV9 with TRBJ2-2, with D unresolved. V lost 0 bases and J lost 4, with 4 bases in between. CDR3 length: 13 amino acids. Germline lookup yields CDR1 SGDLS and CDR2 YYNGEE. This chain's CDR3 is CASSVGLTGELFF. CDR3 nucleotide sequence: TGTGCCAGCAGCGTAGGCCTCACCGGGGAGCTGTTTTTT.

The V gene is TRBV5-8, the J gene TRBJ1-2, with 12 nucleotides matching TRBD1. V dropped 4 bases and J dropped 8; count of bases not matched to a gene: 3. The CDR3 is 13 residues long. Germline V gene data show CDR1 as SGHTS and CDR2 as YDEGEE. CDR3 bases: TGTGCCAGCAGCCCGGGACAGGGGGCGGGCTACACCTTC. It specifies CASSPGQGAGYTF.

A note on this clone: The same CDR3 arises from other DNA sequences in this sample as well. CDR3 residues: CASRQGLGSPLHF. CDR3 bases: TGTGCCAGCAGACAGGGATTGGGTTCACCCCTCCACTTT. The chain links TRBV6-4 to TRBJ1-6; TRBD1 is a possible D gene (6 bases). In germline, CDR1 is MRHNA, CDR2 SNTAGT. V was trimmed by 6 bases and J by 9 bases, leaving 12 bases between them. This CDR3 contains 13 residues.

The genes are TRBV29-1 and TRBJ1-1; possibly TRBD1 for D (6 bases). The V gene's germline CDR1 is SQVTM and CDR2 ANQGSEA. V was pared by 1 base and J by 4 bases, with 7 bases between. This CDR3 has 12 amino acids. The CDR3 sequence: CSVEAGATEAFF. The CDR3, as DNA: TGCAGCGTTGAAGCAGGGGCCACTGAAGCTTTCTTT.

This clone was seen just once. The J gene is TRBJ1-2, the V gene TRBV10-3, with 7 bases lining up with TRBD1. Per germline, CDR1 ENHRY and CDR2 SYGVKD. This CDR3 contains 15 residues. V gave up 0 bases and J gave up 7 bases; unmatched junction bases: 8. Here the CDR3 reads CAISESPGQDFGYTF. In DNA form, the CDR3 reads TGTGCCATCAGTGAGTCTCCCGGACAGGATTTTGGCTACACCTTC.

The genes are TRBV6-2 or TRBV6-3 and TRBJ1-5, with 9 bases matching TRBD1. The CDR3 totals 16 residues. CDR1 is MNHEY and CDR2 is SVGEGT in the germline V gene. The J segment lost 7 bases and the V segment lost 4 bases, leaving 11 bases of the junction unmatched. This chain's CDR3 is CASSSSTGGVLQPQHF. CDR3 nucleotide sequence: TGTGCCAGCAGTTCCTCGACAGGGGGAGTCTTACAGCCCCAGCATTTT.

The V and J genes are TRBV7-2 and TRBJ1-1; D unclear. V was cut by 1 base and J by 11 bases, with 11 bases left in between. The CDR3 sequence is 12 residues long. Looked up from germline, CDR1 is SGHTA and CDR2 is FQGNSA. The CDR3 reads CASSLGLGEAFF. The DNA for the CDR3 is TGTGCCAGCAGCTTAGGTCTGGGCGAGGCTTTCTTT.

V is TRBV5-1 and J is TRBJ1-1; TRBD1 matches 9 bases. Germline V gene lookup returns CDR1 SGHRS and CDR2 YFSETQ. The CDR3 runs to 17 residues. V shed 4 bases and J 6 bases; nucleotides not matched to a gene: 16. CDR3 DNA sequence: TGCGCCAGCAGCCCCCTTGCGGGACAGGGAGGGGCAGCTGAAGCTTTCTTT. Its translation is CASSPLAGQGGAAEAFF.

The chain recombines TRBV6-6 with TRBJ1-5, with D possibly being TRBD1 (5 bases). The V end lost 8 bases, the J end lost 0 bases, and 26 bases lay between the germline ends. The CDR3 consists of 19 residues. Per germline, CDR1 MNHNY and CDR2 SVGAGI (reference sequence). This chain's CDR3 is CASGPPTVAAFPSNQPQHF. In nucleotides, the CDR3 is TGTGCCAGCGGTCCCCCGACAGTCGCGGCATTCCCTAGCAATCAGCCCCAGCATTTT.

CDR3 residues: CASSMGILATNEKLFF. The DNA of the CDR3 is TGTGCCAGTAGTATGGGAATCCTTGCAACTAATGAAAAACTGTTTTTT. V and J are TRBV19 and TRBJ1-4, with D uncertain. The V gene's germline CDR1 is LNHDA and CDR2 SQIVND (reference sequence). The CDR3 is 16 amino acids. With 3 bases removed from V and 0 bases from J, the gap between germline ends came to 11 bases.

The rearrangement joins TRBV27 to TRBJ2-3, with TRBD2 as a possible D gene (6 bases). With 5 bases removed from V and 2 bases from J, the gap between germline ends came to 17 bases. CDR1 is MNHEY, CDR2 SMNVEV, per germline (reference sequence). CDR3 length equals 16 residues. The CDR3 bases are TGTGCCAGCAGTAGCCCGGGCCAGGACTACACAGATACGCAGTATTTT. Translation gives CASSSPGQDYTDTQYF.

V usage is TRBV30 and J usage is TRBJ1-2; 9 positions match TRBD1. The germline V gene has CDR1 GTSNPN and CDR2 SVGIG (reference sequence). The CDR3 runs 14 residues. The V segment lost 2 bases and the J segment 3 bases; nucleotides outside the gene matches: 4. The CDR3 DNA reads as TGTGCCTGGAGTAGAGGACAGGGGTACTATGGCTACACCTTC. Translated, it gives CAWSRGQGYYGYTF.

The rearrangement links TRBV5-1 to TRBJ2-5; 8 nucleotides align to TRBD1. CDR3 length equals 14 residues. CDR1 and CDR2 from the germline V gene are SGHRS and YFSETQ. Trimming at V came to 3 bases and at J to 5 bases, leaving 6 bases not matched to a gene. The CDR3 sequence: CASSSDRGRETQYF. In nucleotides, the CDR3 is TGCGCCAGCAGCTCTGACAGGGGCAGGGAGACCCAGTACTTC.

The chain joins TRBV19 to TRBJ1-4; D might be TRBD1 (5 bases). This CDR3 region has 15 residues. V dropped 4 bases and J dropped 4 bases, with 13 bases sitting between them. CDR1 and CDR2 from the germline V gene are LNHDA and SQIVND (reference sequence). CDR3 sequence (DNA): TGTGCCAGTAGTAGCCCGCGGGGGAATAATGAAAAACTGTTTTTT. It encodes CASSSPRGNNEKLFF.

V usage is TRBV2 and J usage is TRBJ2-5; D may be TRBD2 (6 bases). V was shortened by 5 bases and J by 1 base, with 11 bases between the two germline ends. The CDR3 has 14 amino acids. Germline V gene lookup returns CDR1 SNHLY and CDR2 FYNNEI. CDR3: CASSPGGLQETQYF. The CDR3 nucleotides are TGTGCCAGCAGTCCTGGGGGACTCCAAGAGACCCAGTACTTC.

This CDR3 is CATQDRGGQETQYF. The CDR3 DNA reads as TGTGCCACCCAGGACAGGGGTGGACAAGAGACCCAGTACTTC. J is TRBJ2-5 and V is TRBV24-1; TRBD1 matches at 9 bases. Germline V gene sequence: CDR1 KGHDR, CDR2 SFDVKD. Losses at the gene ends were 9 bases for V and 2 bases for J; bases not matched to a gene: 6. This CDR3 region has 14 residues.